Following are 3 T cell receptor beta chains from one sample sequenced in a study of blood T cell repertoires in COVID-19. Data came from immunoSEQ multiplex PCR; TCRdb stores just in-frame clones and leaves some out. The sample shows under 200,000 clones, roughly 81% of them seen only once. Material: peripheral blood. All receptors derive from a woman of 80 years or more with COVID-19, enrolled during active disease.

The CDR3 loop reads CSVLRSASYEQYF. The DNA of the CDR3 is TGCAGCGTTCTGCGGTCGGCCTCCTACGAGCAGTACTTC. The genes are TRBV29-1 and TRBJ2-7; D unresolved. The V gene lost 5 bases and the J gene lost 0 bases, with 11 bases spanning the gap. Germline V CDR1 and CDR2: SQVTM, ANQGSEA. The length of the CDR3 is 13 residues.

The chain recombines TRBV28 with TRBJ2-1; D perhaps matches TRBD2 (6 bases). The CDR3 has 14 amino acids. CDR1 and CDR2 (germline): MDHEN, SYDVKM. Trimming shortened V by 7 bases and J by 0 bases, and 10 bases separated the two germline ends. CDR3 coding DNA: TGTGCCAGCAATCCGACTAGCTCCTACAATGAGCAGTTCTTC. Translating gives CASNPTSSYNEQFF.

V gene TRBV2 combines with J gene TRBJ2-3, with TRBD1 matching over 12 bases. The CDR3 covers 14 residues. V shed 7 bases, J shed 2 bases, and the junction held 1 base outside the gene matches. Germline V lookup: CDR1 SNHLY, CDR2 FYNNEI. The CDR3 nucleotides are TGTGCCAGCAAGGGACAGGGGGCCACAGATACGCAGTATTTT. Protein product: CASKGQGATDTQYF.